The 24 T cell receptor beta chains in this list originate from one sample, sequenced in a study of T cell changes during pregnancy in multiple sclerosis. Here immunoSEQ multiplex PCR was the method, and the copy in TCRdb shows in-frame clones only, minus some. Here the sample spans 35,000 to 40,000 clones, 88% being singletons. The sample consisted of CD8+ T cells from peripheral blood mononuclear cells, taken in the third trimester of pregnancy. These receptors all come from a female donor with multiple sclerosis, enrolled in a pregnancy study.

The rearrangement links TRBV7-9 to TRBJ2-1, with a tentative D call TRBD2 (5 bases). V was clipped by 3 bases and J by 8 bases, with 26 bases between them. The CDR3 covers 18 residues. Germline CDR1 reads SEHNR; CDR2 reads FQNEAQ (reference sequence). The CDR3 DNA reads TGTGCCAGCAGCTTCTACCGGGGTACTCGACCAACCACCCATGAGCAGTTCTTC. It specifies CASSFYRGTRPTTHEQFF.

This chain joins TRBV2 and TRBJ1-6; TRBD1 might be the D (6 bases). The CDR3 sequence is 16 residues long. Germline lookup yields CDR1 SNHLY and CDR2 FYNNEI. V lost 1 base, J lost 6 bases, and 13 bases lay in between. As DNA, the CDR3 is TGTGCCAGCAGTGAAGGCAGGGGAAGGGGTAATTCACCCCTCCACTTT. Its translation: CASSEGRGRGNSPLHF. Together with reference TRBV2 and TRBJ1-6, the CDR3 gives the full variable domain: EPEVTQTPSHQVTQMGQEVILRCVPISNHLYFYWYRQILGQKVEFLVSFYNNEISEKSEIFDDQFSVERPDGSNFTLKIRSTKLEDSAMYFCASSEGRGRGNSPLHFGNGTRLTVT.

The chain has TRBV27 and TRBJ2-7; tentatively, D is TRBD1 (5 bases). This CDR3 spans 16 amino acids. Trimming pared 0 bases from V and 3 bases from J, leaving 15 bases between. In germline, CDR1 is MNHEY, CDR2 SMNVEV (reference sequence). CDR3 sequence: CASSLSGRVQGYEQYF. As DNA, the CDR3 is TGTGCCAGCAGTTTATCGGGCAGGGTGCAAGGCTACGAGCAGTACTTC.

This clone was recorded only once. This chain links TRBV18 with TRBJ1-4, with D possibly matching TRBD1 (6 bases). Deletions cut 3 bases from V and 6 bases from J, with 14 bases between. This CDR3 spans 15 amino acids. Germline V gene sequence: CDR1 KGHSH, CDR2 LQKENI. The CDR3 DNA follows: TGTGCCAGCTCACCCGCCGGGGGGCGCGATGAAAAACTGTTTTTT. As protein: CASSPAGGRDEKLFF.

The V and J genes are TRBV29-1 and TRBJ1-3; 7 bases line up with TRBD1. The germline V gene has CDR1 SQVTM and CDR2 ANQGSEA. There are 14 residues in the CDR3. V lost 4 bases and J lost 2; bases outside the gene matches: 5. The CDR3 nucleotides are TGCAGCGTTGCGTCCGGGACAGCTGGAAACACCATATATTTT. Translating it yields CSVASGTAGNTIYF.

Remarks on this clone: One end of the junction varies from germline; a read error may be responsible. CDR3 amino acids: CVSSGPRTGPNPHYGYTF. As DNA, the CDR3 is TGTGTCAGCAGCGGCCCTAGGACAGGACCTAACCCACACTATGGCTACACCTTC. The chain uses TRBV9 and TRBJ1-2; 7 bases align to TRBD1. CDR1 SGDLS and CDR2 YYNGEE come from the germline V gene. The CDR3 spans 18 residues.

The V call is TRBV30, the J call TRBJ1-1; no clear D gene. V was pared by 2 bases and J by 1 base, with 17 bases between. CDR3 size: 16 residues. Germline loops: CDR1 GTSNPN, CDR2 SVGIG (reference sequence). The CDR3 loop reads CAWSIIAGPKNTEAFF. CDR3 in DNA: TGTGCCTGGAGTATTATCGCGGGCCCTAAGAACACTGAAGCTTTCTTT.

V and J are TRBV7-2 and TRBJ2-3; the D gene is possibly TRBD1 (6 bases). Germline V gene data show CDR1 as SGHTA and CDR2 as FQGNSA. V lost 5 bases and J 4 bases, leaving 16 bases between the germline ends. CDR3 length: 15 residues. The CDR3 region is CASSPEPRGPDTQYF. The CDR3 DNA reads as TGTGCCAGCAGCCCCGAGCCCAGGGGACCAGATACGCAGTATTTT.

The genes are TRBV19 and TRBJ1-2, with TRBD1 as a possible D gene (5 bases). Germline V lookup: CDR1 LNHDA, CDR2 SQIVND (reference sequence). The CDR3 length is 15 residues. V was clipped by 0 bases and J by 5 bases, with 13 bases between them. The CDR3 reads CASSIDPGFSYGYTF. The CDR3, as DNA: TGTGCCAGTAGTATAGATCCAGGGTTTTCGTATGGCTACACCTTC.

The rearrangement links TRBV6-5 to TRBJ1-4; D is uncertain. The V end was cut by 2 bases, the J end by 8 bases, with 9 bases between. Germline V gene lookup returns CDR1 MNHEY and CDR2 SVGAGI. The CDR3 length is 13 residues. CDR3 loop: CASSYTPGEKLFF. Here the CDR3 DNA reads TGTGCCAGCAGTTACACCCCAGGCGAAAAACTGTTTTTT.

This clone was observed a single time. This rearrangement joins TRBV5-5 to TRBJ2-1, with 10 positions matching TRBD2. The V gene's germline CDR1 is SGHKS and CDR2 YYEKEE (reference sequence). The CDR3 covers 16 residues. V shed 0 bases and J 2 bases; nucleotides not matched to a gene: 2. CDR3 bases: TGTGCCAGCAGCTTGGTGCTAGCGGGGGCCTACAATGAGCAGTTCTTC. Translation: CASSLVLAGAYNEQFF.

The V call is TRBV5-1, the J call TRBJ2-4; 8 bases align to TRBD2. Trimming at V came to 4 bases and at J to 8 bases, leaving 11 bases not matched to a gene. Germline CDR1 is SGHRS and CDR2 is YFSETQ. The CDR3 length is 15 residues. The CDR3 DNA sequence: TGCGCCAGCAGCCCCACCCGGGGGGGTCGGGACATTCAGTACTTC. Protein: CASSPTRGGRDIQYF.

This clone was observed a handful of times. The rearrangement links TRBV4-1 to TRBJ1-1; 10 bases line up with TRBD1. In germline, CDR1 is MGHRA, CDR2 YSYEKL. The J segment lost 8 bases and the V segment lost 6 bases, leaving 3 bases of the junction unmatched. The CDR3 is 12 residues long. The CDR3 here is CASSRTGGEAFF. Written as DNA, the CDR3 is TGCGCCAGCAGTCGGACAGGGGGGGAAGCTTTCTTT.

The chain carries TRBV2 and TRBJ2-7, with TRBD1 as a possible D gene (6 bases). Trimming removed 11 bases from V and 0 bases from J, with 14 bases in between. The CDR3 consists of 13 residues. Per the germline V gene, CDR1 is SNHLY and CDR2 is FYNNEI. The CDR3 DNA reads as TGTGCCTCCCATCGGGACACCTCCTACGAGCAGTACTTC. This codes for CASHRDTSYEQYF.

This chain uses TRBV11-2 with TRBJ2-1; 11 positions match TRBD2. V was clipped by 5 bases and J by 9 bases; unmatched bases: 18. This CDR3 contains 18 residues. Germline V CDR1 and CDR2: SGHAT, FQNNGV. The CDR3 nucleotides read TGTGCCAGCAGCACCACCGCCCGCCACCTAGCGGGGGGCTCTGAGCAGTTCTTC. Translated: CASSTTARHLAGGSEQFF.

The count of this clone is one. The V call is TRBV27, the J call TRBJ2-1; 8 bases line up with TRBD1. The CDR3 totals 16 residues. Germline trimming cut 3 bases from V and 4 bases from J; bases unmatched to any gene: 8. Per germline, CDR1 MNHEY and CDR2 SMNVEV (reference sequence). This CDR3 is CASSFWTGWDYNEQFF. The CDR3 nucleotides are TGTGCCAGCAGTTTCTGGACAGGGTGGGATTACAATGAGCAGTTCTTC.

DNA for the CDR3: TGTGCCACCAGCAGAGACAGGAAGCCCACAGATACGCAGTATTTT. Translation: CATSRDRKPTDTQYF. The chain carries TRBV15 and TRBJ2-3; D is unclear. Trimming took 0 bases from V and 2 from J, leaving 9 bases between them. CDR3 length: 15 amino acids. Germline V CDR1 and CDR2: LNHNV, YYDKDF (reference sequence).

The J gene is TRBJ2-3, the V gene TRBV4-3; 7 bases are shared with TRBD2. This CDR3 spans 15 amino acids. Per the germline V gene, CDR1 is LGHNA and CDR2 is YSLEER. Trimming at V came to 4 bases and at J to 4 bases, leaving 8 bases not matched to a gene. The CDR3 loop is CASSPRGGRADTQYF. The CDR3 DNA reads TGCGCCAGCAGCCCCCGTGGAGGGAGGGCAGATACGCAGTATTTT.

The chain employs TRBV19 and TRBJ1-1, with D uncertain. The CDR3 contains 13 residues. Germline values: CDR1 LNHDA, CDR2 SQIVND (reference sequence). The V end lost 2 bases, the J end lost 3 bases, and 7 bases lay between the germline ends. The CDR3 sequence: CASSIYLDTEAFF. The CDR3, as DNA: TGTGCCAGTAGTATATATCTAGACACTGAAGCTTTCTTT.

V gene TRBV11-3 combines with J gene TRBJ1-2; D uncertain. The CDR3 runs to 17 residues. V was trimmed by 4 bases and J by 8 bases, leaving 26 bases between them. Germline loops: CDR1 SGHNT, CDR2 YENEEA. CDR3 sequence (DNA): TGTGCCAGCAGCTCCAACTCCTTGACATCGAAACTTTACGGCTACACCTTC. Protein sequence: CASSSNSLTSKLYGYTF.

The chain recombines TRBV28 with TRBJ2-7, with 8 bases identical to TRBD2. The CDR3 loop spans 14 amino acids. Germline V gives CDR1 MDHEN, CDR2 SYDVKM. After removal of 4 bases from V and 3 bases from J, the junction contained 5 bases not matched to a gene. The CDR3 loop reads CASSSRLARYEQYF. The CDR3 DNA follows: TGTGCCAGCAGTTCCCGACTAGCGCGCTACGAGCAGTACTTC.

This sequence joins TRBV6-4 and TRBJ1-1; 8 bases agree with TRBD1. The CDR3 runs to 14 residues. The ends lost 7 bases at V and 1 base at J; junction bases unmatched: 5. CDR1 and CDR2 from the germline V gene are MRHNA and SNTAGT. The CDR3 coding sequence is TGTGCCAGCAAGACAGGGGCCGCGAACACTGAAGCTTTCTTT. This encodes CASKTGAANTEAFF.

The J gene is TRBJ2-7, the V gene TRBV15, with D possibly matching TRBD1 (5 bases). Germline V lookup: CDR1 LNHNV, CDR2 YYDKDF (reference sequence). CDR3 length: 12 amino acids. Deletions cut 8 bases from V and 0 bases from J, with 8 bases between. CDR3 DNA: TGTGCCACCCAGGGATACTCCTACGAGCAGTACTTC. Residues: CATQGYSYEQYF.

The chain couples TRBV6-5 to TRBJ1-1; D gene uncertain. Per germline, CDR1 MNHEY and CDR2 SVGAGI. Between the trimmed V and J ends, which lost 5 bases and 7 bases, there was a span of 14 bases. The CDR3 has 13 residues. CDR3 sequence (DNA): TGTGCCAGCAGTCCCCAGCCGGCGGTTGAAGCTTTCTTT. Translating gives CASSPQPAVEAFF.